A selection of T cell receptor beta chains follows, all from one sample in a study of CD8 T cells in ankylosing spondylitis. TCRdb used MiXCR to reprocess the 5' RACE reads, holding one entry per CDR3 protein. This table holds just over 150,000 distinct CDR3 sequences, around 18% found once. The sample comprised blood, either unsorted or a sorted T cell fraction (not recorded which). The receptors shown here come from a male donor with ankylosing spondylitis or in good health (not recorded which). CDR3s include the opening cysteine and the closing phenylalanine or tryptophan. A D gene is named only where the DNA matches it firmly. The size field is filled for only some rows; it gives once, few, many or a size class.

length: 15; size: -; J: TRBJ2-7; V: TRBV4-1; D: -; CDR3: CASSLNPRSFYEQYF; DNA: TGCGCCAGCAGCCTAAACCCTAGATCCTTCTACGAGCAGTACTTC
length: 16; size: many; J: TRBJ1-4; V: TRBV5-1; D: -; CDR3: CASRKDPFGGNEKLFF; DNA: TGCGCCAGCAGGAAGGACCCCTTCGGTGGGAATGAAAAACTGTTTTTT
length: 15; size: few; J: TRBJ2-2; V: TRBV27; D: -; CDR3: CASSLYHPWSGELFF; DNA: TGTGCCAGCAGTTTATATCATCCTTGGTCCGGGGAGCTGTTTTTT
length: 17; size: -; J: TRBJ2-1; V: TRBV28; D: TRBD2; CDR3: CASSPPWLAGGDNEQFF; DNA: TGTGCCAGCAGTCCTCCCTGGCTAGCGGGAGGGGACAATGAGCAGTTCTTC
length: 13; size: many; J: TRBJ2-1; V: TRBV2; D: TRBD2; CDR3: CASGLAGGVEQFF; DNA: TGTGCCAGCGGACTAGCGGGAGGGGTTGAGCAGTTCTTC
length: 16; size: -; J: TRBJ2-4; V: TRBV4-1; D: TRBD1; CDR3: CASSQVGTVAKNIQYF; DNA: TGCGCCAGCAGCCAAGTGGGGACAGTAGCCAAAAACATTCAGTACTTC
length: 12; size: -; J: TRBJ2-3; V: TRBV19; D: -; CDR3: CASSSGPDTQYF; DNA: -
length: 13; size: once; J: TRBJ1-2; V: TRBV12-3/TRBV12-4; D: -; CDR3: CASSQQRANGYTF; DNA: TGTGCCAGCAGTCAACAAAGGGCGAATGGCTACACCTTC
length: 14; size: -; J: TRBJ2-7; V: TRBV6-1; D: TRBD2; CDR3: CACLRTSGTYEQYF; DNA: TGTGCCTGCCTGCGGACTAGCGGCACCTACGAGCAGTACTTC
length: 14; size: many; J: TRBJ2-7; V: TRBV5-1; D: TRBD1; CDR3: CASSAGQGPHEQYF; DNA: TGCGCCAGCAGCGCGGGACAGGGGCCCCACGAGCAGTACTTC
length: 13; size: -; J: TRBJ2-5; V: TRBV7-3; D: -; CDR3: CASSLTTQETQYF; DNA: TGTGCCAGCAGCTTAACAACACAAGAGACCCAGTACTTC
length: 15; size: few; J: TRBJ2-3; V: TRBV5-1; D: TRBD2; CDR3: CASSLRGRAGDTQYF; DNA: TGCGCCAGCAGCTTGCGCGGGAGGGCCGGAGATACGCAGTATTTT
length: 14; size: many; J: TRBJ2-7; V: TRBV20-1; D: TRBD2; CDR3: CSASSSGRAYEQYF; DNA: TGCAGTGCGTCATCTAGCGGGAGGGCCTACGAGCAGTACTTC
length: 14; size: few; J: TRBJ2-5; V: TRBV18; D: TRBD1; CDR3: CASSPPGQQETQYF; DNA: TGTGCCAGCTCACCACCGGGACAGCAAGAGACCCAGTACTTC
length: 19; size: few; J: TRBJ1-4; V: TRBV20-1; D: -; CDR3: CSARPLPGKGSGSNEKLFF; DNA: TGCAGTGCTAGACCCCTCCCTGGGAAGGGAAGCGGTTCTAATGAAAAACTGTTTTTT
length: 16; size: many; J: TRBJ2-6; V: TRBV5-1; D: -; CDR3: CASSPTGSSGANVLTF; DNA: TGCGCCAGCAGCCCGACGGGGTCCTCTGGGGCCAACGTCCTGACTTTC
length: 20; size: many; J: TRBJ2-2; V: TRBV28; D: TRBD1; CDR3: CASSFPSGQGSPVATGELFF; DNA: TGTGCCAGCAGTTTTCCTTCGGGACAGGGATCTCCGGTTGCAACCGGGGAGCTGTTTTTT
length: 13; size: many; J: TRBJ1-1; V: TRBV5-1; D: -; CDR3: CASSFLGTTEAFF; DNA: TGCGCCAGCAGCTTCTTGGGGACAACTGAAGCTTTCTTT
length: 15; size: many; J: TRBJ2-1; V: TRBV27; D: TRBD2; CDR3: CASSPLAGLGNEQFF; DNA: TGTGCCAGCAGTCCCCTAGCGGGATTGGGCAATGAGCAGTTCTTC
length: 14; size: few; J: TRBJ1-2; V: TRBV2; D: TRBD1; CDR3: CASRRTGGNGGYTF; DNA: TGTGCCAGCAGGAGGACAGGGGGAAACGGTGGCTACACCTTC
length: 17; size: many; J: TRBJ2-7; V: TRBV10-3; D: -; CDR3: CAISEMQGYYWGYEQYF; DNA: TGTGCCATCAGTGAGATGCAGGGTTACTACTGGGGATACGAGCAGTACTTC
length: 15; size: many; J: TRBJ2-1; V: TRBV5-1; D: TRBD2; CDR3: CASSQGLAGNNEQFF; DNA: TGCGCCAGCAGCCAAGGACTAGCGGGAAACAATGAGCAGTTCTTC
length: 12; size: few; J: TRBJ2-3; V: TRBV20-1; D: -; CDR3: CSATQERISQYF; DNA: TGCAGTGCTACGCAGGAAAGGATATCGCAGTATTTT
length: 12; size: few; J: TRBJ2-3; V: TRBV29-1; D: -; CDR3: CSVVRARGTQYF; DNA: TGCAGCGTTGTAAGGGCCCGAGGTACGCAGTATTTT